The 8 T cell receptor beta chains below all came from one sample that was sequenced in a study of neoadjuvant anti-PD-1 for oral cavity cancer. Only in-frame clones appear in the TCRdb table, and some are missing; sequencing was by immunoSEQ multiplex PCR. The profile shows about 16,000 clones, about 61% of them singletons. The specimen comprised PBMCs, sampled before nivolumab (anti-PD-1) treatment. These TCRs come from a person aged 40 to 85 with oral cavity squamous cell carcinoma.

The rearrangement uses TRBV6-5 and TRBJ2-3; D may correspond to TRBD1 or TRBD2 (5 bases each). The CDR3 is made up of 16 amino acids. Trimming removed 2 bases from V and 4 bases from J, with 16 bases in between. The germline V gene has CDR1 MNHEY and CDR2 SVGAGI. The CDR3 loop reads CASSYGGSLPSDTQYF. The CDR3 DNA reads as TGTGCCAGCAGTTACGGGGGTAGCCTTCCCTCAGATACGCAGTATTTT.

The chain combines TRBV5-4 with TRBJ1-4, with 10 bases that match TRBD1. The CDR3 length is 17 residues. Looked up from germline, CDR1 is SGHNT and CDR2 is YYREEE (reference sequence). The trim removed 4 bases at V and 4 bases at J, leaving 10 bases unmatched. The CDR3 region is CASSQGQGWEDNEKLFF. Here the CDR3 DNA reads TGTGCCAGCAGCCAGGGACAGGGGTGGGAAGATAATGAAAAACTGTTTTTT.

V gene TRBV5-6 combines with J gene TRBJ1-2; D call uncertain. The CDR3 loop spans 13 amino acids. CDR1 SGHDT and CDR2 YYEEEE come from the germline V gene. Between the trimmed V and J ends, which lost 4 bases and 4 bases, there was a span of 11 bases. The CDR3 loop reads CASSIPEGYGYTF. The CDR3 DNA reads TGTGCCAGCAGCATTCCCGAGGGCTATGGCTACACCTTC.

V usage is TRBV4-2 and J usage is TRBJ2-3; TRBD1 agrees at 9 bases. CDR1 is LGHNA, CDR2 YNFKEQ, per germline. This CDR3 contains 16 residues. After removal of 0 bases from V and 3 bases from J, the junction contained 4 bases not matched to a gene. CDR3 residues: CASSQDLGTGTDTQYF. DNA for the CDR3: TGTGCCAGCAGCCAAGATCTGGGGACAGGGACAGATACGCAGTATTTT.

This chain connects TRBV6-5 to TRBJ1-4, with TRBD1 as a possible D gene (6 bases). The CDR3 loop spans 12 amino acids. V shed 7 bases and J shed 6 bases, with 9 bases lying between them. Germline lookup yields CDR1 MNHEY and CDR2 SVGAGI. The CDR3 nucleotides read TGTGCCAGCAAGAGGGGGGATGAAAAACTGTTTTTT. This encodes CASKRGDEKLFF.

CDR3: CASQGSGSEAFF. DNA of the CDR3: TGTGCCAGCCAAGGTTCAGGGTCTGAAGCTTTCTTT. The V call is TRBV2, the J call TRBJ1-1; D is perhaps TRBD1 (5 bases). The germline V gene has CDR1 SNHLY and CDR2 FYNNEI. This CDR3 contains 12 residues. Trimming left V 8 bases short and J 6 bases short, with 13 bases between.

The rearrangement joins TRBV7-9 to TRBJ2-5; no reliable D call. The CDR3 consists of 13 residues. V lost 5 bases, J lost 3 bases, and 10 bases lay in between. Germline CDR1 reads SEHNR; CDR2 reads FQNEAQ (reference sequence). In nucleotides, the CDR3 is TGTGCCAGCAGCCGAACCCCCGAAGAGACCCAGTACTTC. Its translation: CASSRTPEETQYF.

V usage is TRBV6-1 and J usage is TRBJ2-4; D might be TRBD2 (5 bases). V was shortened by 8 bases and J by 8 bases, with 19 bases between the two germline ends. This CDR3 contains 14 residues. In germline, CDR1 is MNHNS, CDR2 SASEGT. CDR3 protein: CASGFGPPGDIQYF. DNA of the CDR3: TGTGCCAGCGGTTTTGGACCCCCCGGGGACATTCAGTACTTC.